The source of this T cell receptor (beta chain) is a study of T cell changes during pregnancy in multiple sclerosis. Clones were sequenced by immunoSEQ multiplex PCR, and TCRdb holds only the in-frame ones, with some missing. In the table there are under 70,000 clones, approximately 90% of which are singletons. Germline V gene lookup returns CDR1 MNHEY and CDR2 SMNVEV (reference sequence). V shed 2 bases and J shed 6 bases, with 11 bases lying between them. This CDR3 comprises 14 residues. The V and J genes are TRBV27 and TRBJ1-5, with D maybe TRBD1 (6 bases). The source of this sequence is a female donor with multiple sclerosis, enrolled in a pregnancy study. Specimen: CD4+ T cells from peripheral blood mononuclear cells, collected in the first trimester of pregnancy. DNA for the CDR3: TGTGCCAGCAGTTTACTACAGGGCGGTCAGCCCCAGCATTTT. This translates into CASSLLQGGQPQHF.